This TCR beta chain was documented in a study of CD8+CD57+ T cells in acquired aplastic anemia (dated by TCRdb to 2017 to 2018). Describing the broader study: Extracted DNA from sorted CD4+ and CD8+ cells averaged around 3.3 ug, ranging from roughly 0.17 to 30 ug. A CD8+CD57+ expansion meant a frequency higher than the mean frequency seen in healthy subjects.

The CDR3 runs 18 amino acids, cysteine and phenylalanine included. Here the CDR3 DNA is all that survives: 54 bases in frame from base 1. The germline V gene encodes CDR1 SNHLY and CDR2 FYNNEI. V lost 0 bases and J lost 3 bases, and the count of bases not matched to a germline gene is 12. The patients picked for sequencing were ones in whom flow cytometry had shown an expansion of CD8+CD57+ cells. Every patient had severe acquired aplastic anemia, diagnosed using the International Study of Aplastic Anemia and Agranulocytosis and Camitta criteria. Patients had received no therapy at the time of blood sampling. In the study, sorted CD4+ and CD8+ blood T cells from patients with severe aplastic anemia and from healthy subjects underwent deep sequencing of TCR repertoires. In the USA, patient enrollment took place under clinicaltrials.gov protocols 00001620, 01623167, 00001397, 00071045, 00081523 and 00961064. Ficoll-Paque density gradient centrifugation was used to isolate peripheral blood mononuclear cells. Before DNA extraction, CD4+ and CD8+ T cells were sorted with FACS or magnetic beads.

As concerns this clonotype: Its antigen remains unidentified. The input lacks base qualities; no much larger clone sits a single base away.

What the authors observed across the whole study: No significant difference in CD8+ Simpson's diversity was found between patients and healthy controls (P=0.060). Roughly 30 CD8+ CDR3 sequences were found to be shared between patients and controls, but these sequences appeared to be highly expressed in patients and within the immunodominant clones of the patients.

Profiling of TCR beta VDJ combinations and CDR3 sequences used genomic DNA as the template. TCR repertoire sequencing was run on an Illumina HiSeq 2000. In the source study's methods: Repertoires were assessed using TRBV/TRBJ rearrangement plots, CDR3 size and DJ length profiles, and Simpson's diversity index. The immunodominant clone was defined as the most abundant DNA sequence in deep sequencing data. CDR3 amino acid sequences were checked for sharing across subjects and were also compared against the VDJdb database and published repertoires. TCRdb took the public reads, trimmed them with fastp at Q25, ran MiXCR for clone calling and kept in-frame beta chains. Each CDR3 protein appears once, grouped with its most common genes and DNA. The authors' filters were not applied to this entry. Counted in this sample were approximately 200,000 distinct CDR3 sequences; roughly 50% of them appeared once. Just under 20% of the sample belongs to the ten largest clones.

The V and J genes are TRBV2 and TRBJ2-5; 8 nucleotides in the junction match TRBD2. Material: sorted CD4+, CD8+, or CD8+CD57+ T cells (not recorded which) from PBMCs. This receptor was taken from a human donor with aplastic anemia. This receptor carries the CDR3 CASSEAGVAGRIKETQYF. The sequenced DNA: TGTGCCAGCAGTGAAGCAGGGGTAGCGGGACGGATTAAAGAGACCCAGTACTTC.